This TCR beta chain was retrieved from a study of regulatory T cells in long-lasting Graves disease. Study-wide background: Graves' patients diagnosed newly had used antithyroid drugs under 3 months.

As to time point: newly diagnosed GD, antithyroid drugs for less than 3 months. Preparation of the TCR library used RNA extracted from PBMCs. CDR3 regions were amplified by Arm-PCR using iRepertoire HTBI primers to build TCR beta libraries. MiXCR, run by TCRdb on the multiplex PCR reads, gives a single entry per CDR3 protein. The table includes roughly 440,000 distinct CDR3 sequences, roughly 15% detected once. CDR1 and CDR2 from the germline V gene are MDHEN and SYDVKM. This CDR3 spans 13 amino acids. V was trimmed by 4 bases and J by 7 bases, leaving 11 bases between them. These data were also reused for a study on T cells in Graves' hyperthyroidism and ophthalmopathy. This second study notes: Uncontrolled infection, other autoimmune disease, pregnancy or lactation led to exclusion.

The rearrangement joins TRBV28 to TRBJ2-1, with D hard to call. The sample was peripheral blood mononuclear cells (PBMCs), taken at new diagnosis, from a patient treated with antithyroid drugs. The sequence derives from a woman aged 18-29 years with Graves disease. CDR3 bases: TGTGCCAGCAGTTACTCGACTGGAAATGAGCAGTTCTTC. Protein: CASSYSTGNEQFF.